The 31 T cell receptor beta chains below all came from one sample that was sequenced in a study of cytomegalovirus exposure and HLA in healthy donors (TCRdb year 2017). Receptor amplification or capture employed the immunoSEQ multiplex PCR assay. A mixture of 60 forward primers for TCR Vbeta segments and 13 reverse primers for TCR Jbeta segments was used in the multiplex PCR. TCRdb obtained this table from immuneACCESS and retained in-frame rearrangements with V and J assigned. These tables miss some clones; where compared with another copy, unresolved V genes account for less than half of the shortfall, and the remainder is unexplained. This sample gives fewer than 100,000 clones in total; 65% to 85% of them show up just once. Around 3.2% of the sample is in the top ten clones. The sample comprised PBMCs. The receptor source for this set is a man aged 35-49 years in good health and CMV-seronegative.

This chain links TRBV25-1 with TRBJ2-3; TRBD2 matches at 10 bases. Trimming removed 8 bases from V and 3 bases from J; junction bases left unmatched: 8. Germline V gives CDR1 MGHDK, CDR2 SYGVNS. This CDR3 has 15 residues. CDR3 DNA sequence: TGTGCCAGCTCTCCTAGCGGGAGTTGGACAGATACGCAGTATTTT. Its protein is CASSPSGSWTDTQYF.

V gene TRBV15 combines with J gene TRBJ2-6; 7 bases agree with TRBD1. The J segment lost 0 bases and the V segment lost 5 bases, leaving 4 bases of the junction unmatched. The length of the CDR3 is 16 residues. Per germline, CDR1 LNHNV and CDR2 YYDKDF (reference sequence). CDR3 in amino acids: CATSRGQISGANVLTF. CDR3 DNA: TGTGCCACCAGCCGGGGACAGATCTCTGGGGCCAACGTCCTGACTTTC.

This chain uses TRBV18 with TRBJ1-6, with a possible D match to TRBD1 (6 bases). Trimming shortened V by 3 bases and J by 12 bases, and 9 bases separated the two germline ends. CDR1 KGHSH and CDR2 LQKENI come from the germline V gene. The CDR3 has 12 amino acids. CDR3 residues: CASSPTGRPLHF. CDR3 sequence (DNA): TGTGCCAGCTCACCCACAGGGAGACCCCTCCACTTT.

The chain links TRBV28 to TRBJ1-6, with TRBD1 matching over 7 bases. This CDR3 contains 15 residues. With V trimmed by 7 bases and J by 3 bases, 6 bases remained unmatched. The germline gives CDR1 MDHEN, CDR2 SYDVKM. The CDR3 here is CASNDWTGYNSPLHF. The DNA of the CDR3 is TGTGCCAGCAACGATTGGACAGGCTATAATTCACCCCTCCACTTT.

There are a few counts of this clone. This chain connects TRBV7-9 to TRBJ1-1, with D uncertain. The V gene's germline CDR1 is SEHNR and CDR2 FQNEAQ (reference sequence). The CDR3 has 14 amino acids. The V gene lost 8 bases and the J gene lost 2 bases, with 15 bases spanning the gap. CDR3 nucleotides: TGTGCCAGCCAACCGGGGAGCCTTAACACTGAAGCTTTCTTT. Protein product: CASQPGSLNTEAFF. Complete variable domain (other parts from reference TRBV7-9 and TRBJ1-1): DTGVSQNPRHKITKRGQNVTFRCDPISEHNRLYWYRQTLGQGPEFLTYFQNEAQLEKSRLLSDRFSAERPKGSFSTLEIQRTEQGDSAMYLCASQPGSLNTEAFFGQGTRLTVV.

The J gene is TRBJ1-1, the V gene TRBV10-1; D might be TRBD1 (5 bases). Trimming stripped 4 bases from V and 4 bases from J, with 13 bases between. Germline values: CDR1 WNHNN, CDR2 SYGVQD (reference sequence). The CDR3 loop spans 14 amino acids. For the CDR3, the DNA is TGCGCCAGCAGTGGCCGGGGGAGGATCACTGAAGCTTTCTTT. Its translation is CASSGRGRITEAFF.

The V gene is TRBV4-2, the J gene TRBJ2-7; weak D call: TRBD1 (6 bases). In germline, CDR1 is LGHNA, CDR2 YNFKEQ. V shed 0 bases and J shed 4 bases, with 13 bases lying between them. The CDR3 runs to 15 residues. The CDR3 here is CASSQDRDRPYEQYF. The DNA for the CDR3 is TGTGCCAGCAGCCAAGATAGAGACAGGCCTTACGAGCAGTACTTC.

With regard to this clone: Within the sample, other DNA sequences also encode this same CDR3. The gene calls are TRBV5-1 and TRBJ2-3; 12 positions match TRBD2. CDR1 is SGHRS, CDR2 YFSETQ, per germline. The CDR3 covers 18 residues. V lost 0 bases, J lost 2 bases, and 7 bases stayed unmatched. CDR3 DNA: TGCGCCAGCAGCTTGGGTCGGACTAGCGGGGAAATCACAGATACGCAGTATTTT. This gives the protein CASSLGRTSGEITDTQYF.

This clone was recorded only once. The V and J genes are TRBV18 and TRBJ1-5, with D possibly being TRBD1 (6 bases). The CDR3 totals 16 residues. The germline V gene encodes CDR1 KGHSH and CDR2 LQKENI. The V end was cut by 3 bases, the J end by 1 base, with 13 bases between. Written as DNA, the CDR3 is TGTGCCAGCTCACCTAGTGGGACACCGAGCAATCAGCCCCAGCATTTT. Residues: CASSPSGTPSNQPQHF. Based on the CDR3 plus reference TRBV18 and TRBJ1-5, the full variable domain is NAGVMQNPRHLVRRRGQEARLRCSPMKGHSHVYWYRQLPEEGLKFMVYLQKENIIDESGMPKERFSAEFPKEGPSILRIQQVVRGDSAAYFCASSPSGTPSNQPQHFGDGTRLSIL.

The DNA of the CDR3 is TGTGCCACCAGCAGAGGGGGGACAGCGATATCCTACGAGCAGTACTTC. This encodes CATSRGGTAISYEQYF. The chain recombines TRBV15 with TRBJ2-7, with TRBD1 matching over 7 bases. Germline-derived CDR1 and CDR2 are LNHNV and YYDKDF (reference sequence). This CDR3 region has 16 residues. Losses at the gene ends were 1 base for V and 1 base for J; bases not matched to a gene: 7.

This clone appeared a few times. The V and J genes are TRBV13 and TRBJ2-5; 8 bases align to TRBD1. The CDR3 runs to 17 residues. Germline V CDR1 and CDR2: PRHDT, FYEKMQ (reference sequence). V dropped 5 bases and J dropped 5; count of bases not matched to a gene: 16. The CDR3 coding sequence is TGTGCCAGCAGCCCCGATGGGAGACAGGGGACCAGGGAGACCCAGTACTTC. It encodes CASSPDGRQGTRETQYF.

The gene calls are TRBV28 and TRBJ2-3, with 9 bases identical to TRBD1. Looked up from germline, CDR1 is MDHEN and CDR2 is SYDVKM. J was trimmed by 1 base and V by 5 bases; bases with no gene match: 4. The CDR3 covers 15 residues. The CDR3 spells CASSPWTGGTDTQYF. The CDR3 bases are TGTGCCAGCAGTCCCTGGACAGGGGGCACAGATACGCAGTATTTT.

The genes are TRBV29-1 and TRBJ2-7; weak D call: TRBD1 (5 bases). V lost 3 bases, J lost 6 bases, and 12 bases lay in between. CDR3 length equals 12 residues. Germline assignment: CDR1 SQVTM and CDR2 ANQGSEA. The CDR3 spells CSVEDTAVEQYF. Written as DNA, the CDR3 is TGCAGCGTTGAGGACACCGCGGTCGAGCAGTACTTC.

The chain carries TRBV7-2 and TRBJ1-2; the D gene is possibly TRBD1 (5 bases). This CDR3 is 15 amino acids long. V was cut by 5 bases and J by 7 bases, with 20 bases left in between. Germline values: CDR1 SGHTA, CDR2 FQGNSA. As DNA, the CDR3 is TGTGCCAGCAGCCCGCCATTTCGCAGGGTGGCTGGCTACACCTTC. Protein sequence: CASSPPFRRVAGYTF.

For this clone: Other DNA sequences of this sample code for an identical CDR3. The chain uses TRBV27 and TRBJ1-4; weak D call: TRBD1 (5 bases). Trimming stripped 5 bases from V and 8 bases from J, with 15 bases between. In germline, CDR1 is MNHEY, CDR2 SMNVEV (reference sequence). There are 14 residues in the CDR3. The CDR3 coding sequence is TGTGCCAGCAGTCTTCAGGGTCTAGGGGAAAAACTGTTTTTT. As protein: CASSLQGLGEKLFF. The full variable domain, its missing parts supplied by reference TRBV27 and TRBJ1-4, is EAQVTQNPRYLITVTGKKLTVTCSQNMNHEYMSWYRQDPGLGLRQIYYSMNVEVTDKGDVPEGYKVSRKEKRNFPLILESPSPNQTSLYFCASSLQGLGEKLFFGSGTQLSVL.

The genes are TRBV19 and TRBJ2-7; unclear D gene. Looked up from germline, CDR1 is LNHDA and CDR2 is SQIVND (reference sequence). Between the trimmed V and J ends, which lost 3 bases and 0 bases, there was a span of 6 bases. CDR3 length: 13 residues. CDR3 residues: CASSMGSSYEQYF. The CDR3 DNA reads TGTGCCAGTAGTATGGGCAGCTCCTACGAGCAGTACTTC.

This clone appeared a single time. CDR3 sequence: CASSLVGADTEAFF. The CDR3 nucleotides read TGCGCCAGCAGCTTGGTTGGGGCTGACACTGAAGCTTTCTTT. The chain links TRBV5-1 to TRBJ1-1; D possibly corresponds to TRBD1 (5 bases). V dropped 0 bases and J dropped 3 bases, with 9 bases sitting between them. CDR3 length: 14 residues. Per germline, CDR1 SGHRS and CDR2 YFSETQ.

This chain joins TRBV7-2 and TRBJ2-2, with D possibly being TRBD2 (6 bases). Germline V gene data show CDR1 as SGHTA and CDR2 as FQGNSA. V was pared by 5 bases and J by 2 bases, with 12 bases between. The CDR3 is made up of 15 amino acids. CDR3 nucleotides: TGTGCCAGCAGCAACCCGGGACTCAACACCGGGGAGCTGTTTTTT. Protein sequence: CASSNPGLNTGELFF.

The chain couples TRBV4-1 to TRBJ2-7, with D uncertain. V was pared by 2 bases and J by 4 bases, with 18 bases between. Germline loops: CDR1 MGHRA, CDR2 YSYEKL. This CDR3 is built from 16 residues. As DNA, the CDR3 is TGCGCCAGCAGCCAACCATCCAAAGCCTACCTTTACGAGCAGTACTTC. Its protein is CASSQPSKAYLYEQYF.

The chain employs TRBV7-9 and TRBJ2-2; the D is unclear. V lost 1 base and J 1 base, leaving 4 bases between the germline ends. From germline, CDR1 is SEHNR and CDR2 FQNEAQ (reference sequence). This CDR3 has 14 residues. The DNA of the CDR3 is TGTGCCAGCAGCTTAGGGAGGAACACCGGGGAGCTGTTTTTT. Translated, it gives CASSLGRNTGELFF.

The V call is TRBV5-6, the J call TRBJ2-5; 10 positions match TRBD2. CDR1 and CDR2 from the germline V gene are SGHDT and YYEEEE. Germline trimming cut 4 bases from V and 0 bases from J; bases unmatched to any gene: 3. CDR3 size: 15 residues. CDR3 DNA: TGTGCCAGCAGCAGGGGACTAGCGAACCAAGAGACCCAGTACTTC. Translation gives CASSRGLANQETQYF.

The chain carries TRBV6-5 and TRBJ1-6; D might be TRBD1 (6 bases). Germline CDR1 is MNHEY and CDR2 is SVGAGI. Trimming took off 3 bases at V and 9 bases at J, with 15 bases between the two ends. This CDR3 is 15 amino acids long. Written as DNA, the CDR3 is TGTGCCAGCAGTTATTTAAAACAGGGCGTTTCACCCCTCCACTTT. Translated: CASSYLKQGVSPLHF.

The V call is TRBV30, the J call TRBJ1-6, with D tentatively TRBD1 (6 bases). The CDR3 covers 13 residues. V was clipped by 7 bases and J by 7 bases, with 14 bases between them. From germline, CDR1 is GTSNPN and CDR2 SVGIG (reference sequence). The CDR3 region is CASRAGENSPLHF. The CDR3 nucleotides are TGTGCCTCGCGTGCAGGGGAGAATTCACCCCTCCACTTT.

In this sample, this clone turned up once. The gene calls are TRBV6-1 and TRBJ1-1; maybe TRBD1 (6 bases). Germline V gene lookup returns CDR1 MNHNS and CDR2 SASEGT. The CDR3 runs 15 residues. V shed 4 bases and J shed 5 bases, with 17 bases lying between them. Here the CDR3 reads CASSGQQGLSTEAFF. CDR3 bases: TGTGCCAGCAGTGGGCAACAGGGCCTGAGTACTGAAGCTTTCTTT.

This clone has a handful of counts. This chain joins TRBV19 and TRBJ1-2, with a possible D match to TRBD1 (6 bases). This CDR3 region has 11 residues. V dropped 11 bases and J dropped 7 bases, with 14 bases sitting between them. Germline-derived CDR1 and CDR2 are LNHDA and SQIVND (reference sequence). The CDR3 DNA sequence: TGTGCCTCGTCCGGGACAACTGGCTACACCTTC. Its translation is CASSGTTGYTF.

The chain uses TRBV21-1 and TRBJ2-3; the table names TRBD2, a call not compared with the DNA. TRBV21-1 represents a pseudogene. The CDR3 extends over 15 amino acids. The CDR3 protein is CASPSEAPDTDTQYF. CDR3 DNA: TGTGCCAGCCCGTCTGAGGCCCCGGACACAGATACGCAGTATTTT.

Points on this clone: In the same sample, other DNA sequences code for this CDR3. The genes are TRBV21-1 and TRBJ1-1; TRBD1, the table's D call, lacks a check against the DNA. TRBV21-1 is assigned pseudogene status. This CDR3 has 15 amino acids. The CDR3 loop reads CASSKDLGVNTEAFF. The CDR3 DNA follows: TGTGCCAGCAGCAAAGACTTGGGCGTGAACACTGAAGCTTTCTTT.

This clone occurred a few times. V is TRBV2 and J is TRBJ2-1; D might be TRBD2 (5 bases). Germline CDR1 reads SNHLY; CDR2 reads FYNNEI. The CDR3 has 11 residues. V lost 7 bases and J lost 10, with 11 bases in between. The CDR3 loop is CASNSRGEQFF. The DNA of the CDR3 is TGTGCCAGCAACAGTCGCGGGGAGCAGTTCTTC.

The chain recombines TRBV11-2 with TRBJ2-1; a possible D gene is TRBD1 (6 bases). This CDR3 has 15 amino acids. With 4 bases removed from V and 2 bases from J, the gap between germline ends came to 12 bases. Germline-derived CDR1 and CDR2 are SGHAT and FQNNGV. The CDR3 here is CASSSQGGPYNEQFF. CDR3 sequence (DNA): TGTGCCAGCAGCTCACAGGGTGGCCCCTACAATGAGCAGTTCTTC.

The chain links TRBV29-1 to TRBJ2-6; D gene uncertain. This CDR3 is built from 14 residues. V was clipped by 4 bases and J by 0 bases, with 7 bases between them. The germline gives CDR1 SQVTM, CDR2 ANQGSEA. The CDR3 DNA reads as TGCAGCGTTGTTGGTAGCTCTGGGGCCAACGTCCTGACTTTC. It codes for CSVVGSSGANVLTF.

The rearrangement uses TRBV6-5 and TRBJ1-5, with 11 bases identical to TRBD1. The V and J ends lost 5 bases and 7 bases, in that order; junction bases with no gene match: 4. The CDR3 has 14 amino acids. Germline V gene data show CDR1 as MNHEY and CDR2 as SVGAGI. The CDR3 here is CASSGTGGEQPQHF. The CDR3 DNA reads TGTGCCAGCAGTGGGACAGGGGGAGAACAGCCCCAGCATTTT.